This T cell receptor beta chain was recorded in a study of cytomegalovirus exposure and HLA in healthy donors. Study summary: A later analysis reported the 100 to 150 validation repertoires used the same platform as the roughly 700 first-cohort repertoires.

Generated by immunoSEQ multiplex PCR, the TCRdb table keeps only in-frame clones and is missing some. The sample consists of about 150,000 clones, 70% to 90% of them appearing once. Findings of the study overall: The study designated 160 or so TCR beta chains cytomegalovirus-associated.

Trimming removed 4 bases from V and 4 bases from J, with 10 bases in between. CDR1 SGDLS and CDR2 YYNGEE come from the germline V gene. This CDR3 is 13 amino acids long. In the case of this clone: The antigen remains unidentified.

This receptor was identified in a human donor in good health. Input material: PBMCs. This chain uses TRBV9 with TRBJ2-3; D remains unclear. CDR3 DNA sequence: TGTGCCAGCAGCCCAGACATCCCAGATACGCAGTATTTT. Encoded protein: CASSPDIPDTQYF. Filled out from reference TRBV9 and TRBJ2-3, the complete variable domain reads DSGVTQTPKHLITATGQRVTLRCSPRSGDLSVYWYQQSLDQGLQFLIQYYNGEERAKGNILERFSAQQFPDLHSELNLSSLELGDSALYFCASSPDIPDTQYFGPGTRLTVL.